Listed here is a single T cell receptor (beta chain). The sample belongs to a study of blood T cell repertoires in COVID-19. Here immunoSEQ multiplex PCR was the method, and the copy in TCRdb shows in-frame clones only, minus some. Counted here are around 360,000 clones, around 87% occurring once; the ten biggest clones make up over 9.5%. Looked up from germline, CDR1 is MDHEN and CDR2 is SYDVKM. This CDR3 comprises 14 residues. V was trimmed by 2 bases and J by 4 bases, leaving 12 bases between them. The receptor comes from a woman younger than 45 with COVID-19, enrolled during active disease. What was sequenced was peripheral blood. The gene calls are TRBV28 and TRBJ2-7; D not certain. The CDR3, as DNA: TGTGCCAGCAGTTTACCCCAGGTCGGTTACGAGCAGTACTTC. This translates into CASSLPQVGYEQYF.